These 17 T cell receptor beta chains were all obtained from the same sample, sequenced in a study of blood T cell repertoires in COVID-19. The method was immunoSEQ multiplex PCR; TCRdb's version includes in-frame clones alone and lacks a portion of them. In the table there are roughly 230,000 clones, 89% of which are singletons. The sample comprised peripheral blood. Receptors originate from a woman between 40 and 55 years old who had recovered from COVID-19.

This chain connects TRBV5-6 to TRBJ2-5; D gene uncertain. The CDR3 consists of 13 residues. The ends were cut back, 4 bases at V and 1 base at J, with 8 bases in the middle. CDR1 SGHDT and CDR2 YYEEEE come from the germline V gene. The CDR3: CASSPASQETQYF. In DNA, the CDR3 is TGTGCCAGCAGCCCCGCGTCCCAAGAGACCCAGTACTTC.

The chain is built from TRBV12-3 or TRBV12-4 and TRBJ1-5, with 7 nucleotides matching TRBD1. The V and J ends lost 6 bases and 10 bases, in that order; junction bases with no gene match: 9. This CDR3 has 13 amino acids. The CDR3 protein is CASRDSTGHPQHF. In nucleotides, the CDR3 is TGTGCCAGCAGGGATTCGACAGGGCACCCCCAGCATTTT.

V gene TRBV5-1 combines with J gene TRBJ1-6, with a weak D call TRBD1 (5 bases). Trimming shortened V by 1 base and J by 9 bases, and 8 bases separated the two germline ends. In germline, CDR1 is SGHRS, CDR2 YFSETQ. There are 13 residues in the CDR3. The CDR3: CASSLTGASPLHF. The CDR3 DNA follows: TGCGCCAGCAGCTTGACAGGAGCTTCACCCCTCCACTTT. Together with reference TRBV5-1 and TRBJ1-6, the CDR3 gives the full variable domain: KAGVTQTPRYLIKTRGQQVTLSCSPISGHRSVSWYQQTPGQGLQFLFEYFSETQRNKGNFPGRFSGRQFSNSRSEMNVSTLELGDSALYLCASSLTGASPLHFGNGTRLTVT.

The gene calls are TRBV14 and TRBJ1-6; D not resolved. Looked up from germline, CDR1 is SGHDN and CDR2 is FVKESK. This CDR3 spans 13 amino acids. Trimming stripped 1 base from V and 7 bases from J, with 5 bases between. The CDR3 nucleotides read TGTGCCAGCAGCCAAGTCAGAAATTCACCCCTCCACTTT. As protein: CASSQVRNSPLHF.

This clone came up many times. This sequence joins TRBV5-5 and TRBJ1-5; possible D gene TRBD1, 5 bases. Trimming cost V 1 base and J 0 bases, with 14 bases left between them. The germline CDR1 and CDR2 sequences are SGHKS and YYEKEE (reference sequence). The CDR3 loop spans 17 amino acids. CDR3: CASSLRLGGNSNQPQHF. As DNA, the CDR3 is TGTGCCAGCAGCTTGAGATTGGGGGGTAATAGCAATCAGCCCCAGCATTTT.

This clone was seen a single time. The chain employs TRBV9 and TRBJ2-3, with 7 bases matching TRBD2. Germline V CDR1 and CDR2: SGDLS, YYNGEE. The CDR3 length is 15 residues. V gave up 2 bases and J gave up 2 bases; unmatched junction bases: 5. CDR3 sequence: CASSVSGITTDTQYF. The CDR3 DNA reads as TGTGCCAGCAGCGTCAGCGGGATTACCACAGATACGCAGTATTTT.

The V gene is TRBV7-2, the J gene TRBJ2-3, with 9 positions matching TRBD1. The V and J ends lost 5 bases and 4 bases, in that order; junction bases with no gene match: 7. The CDR3 is made up of 15 amino acids. Germline assignment: CDR1 SGHTA and CDR2 FQGNSA. CDR3 sequence: CASSGGTGRADTQYF. In DNA, the CDR3 is TGTGCCAGCAGCGGGGGGACAGGGAGGGCAGATACGCAGTATTTT. Drawing the rest from reference TRBV7-2 and TRBJ2-3, the complete variable domain is GAGVSQSPSNKVTEKGKDVELRCDPISGHTALYWYRQSLGQGLEFLIYFQGNSAPDKSGLPSDRFSAERTGGSVSTLTIQRTQQEDSAVYLCASSGGTGRADTQYFGPGTRLTVL.

This chain connects TRBV9 to TRBJ2-3, with D maybe TRBD1 (6 bases). The CDR3 is made up of 15 amino acids. The germline V gene encodes CDR1 SGDLS and CDR2 YYNGEE. V was shortened by 0 bases and J by 3 bases, with 11 bases between the two germline ends. The CDR3 loop reads CASSVGGGRTDTQYF. For the CDR3, the DNA is TGTGCCAGCAGCGTAGGAGGGGGACGGACAGATACGCAGTATTTT.

This sequence joins TRBV12-3 or TRBV12-4 and TRBJ1-2; TRBD1 agrees at 7 bases. The CDR3 sequence is 12 residues long. Trimming took 6 bases from V and 6 from J; bases not matched to a gene: 4. The CDR3 spells CASSQTGNGYTF. CDR3 DNA: TGTGCCAGCAGCCAGACAGGGAATGGCTACACCTTC.

This chain connects TRBV13 to TRBJ1-2; D is perhaps TRBD1 (5 bases). Trimming cost V 1 base and J 4 bases, with 10 bases left between them. CDR1 is PRHDT and CDR2 is FYEKMQ in the germline V gene (reference sequence). The CDR3 runs 14 residues. The CDR3 DNA reads TGTGCCAGCAGCTTAGACAGGTCCCGCTATGGCTACACCTTC. This encodes CASSLDRSRYGYTF.

This chain links TRBV19 with TRBJ2-3, with a possible D match to TRBD2 (6 bases). This CDR3 has 15 amino acids. CDR1 LNHDA and CDR2 SQIVND come from the germline V gene (reference sequence). The V end lost 3 bases, the J end lost 6 bases, and 16 bases lay between the germline ends. CDR3 nucleotides: TGTGCCAGTAGTATGGGACTCGCCATATCGGATACGCAGTATTTT. Its protein product is CASSMGLAISDTQYF.

This clone occurred once. The chain couples TRBV3-1 (or the pseudogene TRBV3-2) to TRBJ2-7; D remains unclear. Per germline, CDR1 LGHDT and CDR2 YNNKEL (reference sequence). The CDR3 loop spans 12 amino acids. V was shortened by 4 bases and J by 2 bases, with 6 bases between the two germline ends. The CDR3 spells CASSLKTYEQYF. In DNA, the CDR3 is TGTGCCAGCAGCCTTAAAACCTACGAGCAGTACTTC.

The chain carries TRBV9 and TRBJ2-2; no reliable D call. CDR1 SGDLS and CDR2 YYNGEE come from the germline V gene. The CDR3 spans 12 residues. V was shortened by 4 bases and J by 7 bases, with 8 bases between the two germline ends. Here the CDR3 reads CASSPLVGELFF. In DNA, the CDR3 is TGTGCCAGCAGCCCCCTCGTCGGGGAGCTGTTTTTT.

This chain joins TRBV11-2 and TRBJ2-3; D not certain. Germline loops: CDR1 SGHAT, CDR2 FQNNGV. The V and J ends lost 1 base and 0 bases respectively, with 5 bases between them. The CDR3 is 14 residues long. The CDR3 loop reads CASSLGASTDTQYF. For the CDR3, the DNA is TGTGCCAGCAGCTTAGGAGCTAGCACAGATACGCAGTATTTT.

The CDR3 DNA sequence: TGTGCCAGCAGCCAAACAGCCTACAATGAGCAGTTCTTC. This sequence encodes CASSQTAYNEQFF. V usage is TRBV3-1 (or the pseudogene TRBV3-2) and J usage is TRBJ2-1; D gene uncertain. Trimming removed 2 bases at V and 2 bases at J, with 4 bases between. CDR3 size: 13 residues. The V gene's germline CDR1 is LGHDT and CDR2 YNNKEL (reference sequence).

The chain recombines TRBV7-2 with TRBJ1-2; D remains unclear. Germline V gene lookup returns CDR1 SGHTA and CDR2 FQGNSA. CDR3 size: 14 residues. V lost 3 bases and J 4 bases, leaving 12 bases between the germline ends. CDR3 sequence: CASSFPTPPYGYTF. The DNA for the CDR3 is TGTGCCAGCAGCTTCCCGACACCCCCCTATGGCTACACCTTC. The full variable domain, in which reference TRBV7-2 and TRBJ1-2 provide the parts outside the CDR3, is GAGVSQSPSNKVTEKGKDVELRCDPISGHTALYWYRQSLGQGLEFLIYFQGNSAPDKSGLPSDRFSAERTGGSVSTLTIQRTQQEDSAVYLCASSFPTPPYGYTFGSGTRLTVV.

The genes are TRBV28 and TRBJ2-7; 10 nucleotides match TRBD2. The CDR3 totals 15 residues. Germline-derived CDR1 and CDR2 are MDHEN and SYDVKM. With V trimmed by 1 base and J by 7 bases, 7 bases remained unmatched. CDR3 nucleotides: TGTGCCAGCAGTTTATTGGTAGCGGGGGGCGGGGAGCAGTACTTC. Translation: CASSLLVAGGGEQYF.